This is a list of T cell receptor beta chains from one sample in a study of long-term antiretroviral therapy in people with HIV. Assay: immunoSEQ multiplex PCR; the TCRdb copy retains only in-frame clones and omits some. The data contain 23,000 or so clones, almost 85% of them singletons. Sequenced material: unsorted PBMCs, taken 0.3 years after starting antiretroviral therapy. The receptors originated from a man aged 50 to 60 with HIV. Each CDR3 is given with its conserved first and last residue. The order of the fields is D gene, V gene, J gene, CDR3 protein. The D gene is left open where the match is weak.

-	TRBV7-8	TRBJ2-7	CASRWDISFLGEQYF
TRBD1	TRBV28	TRBJ1-2	CASSLTGSYGYTF
-	TRBV28	TRBJ1-5	CASSHAQPQHF
-	TRBV5-6	TRBJ2-5	CASSFGVGETQYF
TRBD2	TRBV6-4	TRBJ2-5	CASSDGTSGGYEETQYF
TRBD1	TRBV6-6	TRBJ2-7	CASSYGDRAYEQYF
-	TRBV10-3	TRBJ1-1	CAVSVDWDTEAFF
-	TRBV4-3	TRBJ2-7	CASSQRNSGEQYF
-	TRBV5-1	TRBJ2-5	CASSATLQETQYF
-	TRBV7-2	TRBJ2-1	CASSLRGVGSYNEQFF
-	TRBV30	TRBJ1-4	CAWSTPTDVLEKLFF
TRBD1	TRBV27	TRBJ2-7	CASNPGQGPSEQYF
-	TRBV15	TRBJ1-5	CATSRARSPYQPQHF